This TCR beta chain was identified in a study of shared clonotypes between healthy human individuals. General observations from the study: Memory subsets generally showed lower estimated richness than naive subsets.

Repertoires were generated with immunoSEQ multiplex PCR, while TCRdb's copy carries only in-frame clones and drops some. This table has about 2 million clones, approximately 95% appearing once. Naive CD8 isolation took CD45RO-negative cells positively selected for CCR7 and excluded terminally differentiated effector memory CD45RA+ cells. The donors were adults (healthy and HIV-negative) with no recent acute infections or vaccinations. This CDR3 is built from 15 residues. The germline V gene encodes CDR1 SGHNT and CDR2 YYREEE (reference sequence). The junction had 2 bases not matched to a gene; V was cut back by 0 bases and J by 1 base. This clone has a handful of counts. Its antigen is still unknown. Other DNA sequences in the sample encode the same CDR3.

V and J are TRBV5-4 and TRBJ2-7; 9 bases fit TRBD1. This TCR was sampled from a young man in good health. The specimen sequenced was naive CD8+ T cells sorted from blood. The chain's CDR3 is CASSLGQGGSYEQYF. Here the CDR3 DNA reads TGTGCCAGCAGCTTGGGACAGGGGGGATCCTACGAGCAGTACTTC.